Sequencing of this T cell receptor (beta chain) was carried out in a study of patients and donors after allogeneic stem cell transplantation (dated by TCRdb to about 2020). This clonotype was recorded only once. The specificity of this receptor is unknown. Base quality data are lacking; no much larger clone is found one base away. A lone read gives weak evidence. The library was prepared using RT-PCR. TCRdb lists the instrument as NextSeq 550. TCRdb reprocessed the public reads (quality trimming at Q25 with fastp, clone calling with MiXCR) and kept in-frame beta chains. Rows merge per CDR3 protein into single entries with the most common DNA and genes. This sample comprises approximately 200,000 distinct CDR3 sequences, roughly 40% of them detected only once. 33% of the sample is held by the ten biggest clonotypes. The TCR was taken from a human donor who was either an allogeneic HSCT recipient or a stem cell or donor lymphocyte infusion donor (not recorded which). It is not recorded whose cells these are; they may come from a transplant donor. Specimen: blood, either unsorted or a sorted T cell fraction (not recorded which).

Read as DNA, the sequence is TGTGCCAGCAGCCAAGAGCAGGGACCCACTGAAGCTTTCTTT. It codes for CASSQEQGPTEAFF. Recombination joined TRBV4-2 with TRBJ1-1; TRBD1 is a possible D gene, resting on 5 matching bases. V was cut back by 0 bases and J by 4 bases, leaving a gap of 9 bases between them. Spanning cysteine to phenylalanine, the CDR3 consists of 14 amino acids. Just the 42-base CDR3 DNA is kept, in frame starting at base 1. CDR1 and CDR2 (LGHNA, YNFKEQ) derive from the germline V gene.